Listed below are T cell receptor beta chains from one sample, sequenced in a study of shared clonotypes between healthy human individuals. The table came from immunoSEQ multiplex PCR; TCRdb's copy has only in-frame clones and leaves some out. The sample lists about 2 million clones; about 95% were seen once. Sequenced sample: naive CD8+ T cells sorted from blood. The receptor set was obtained from a man aged 18 to 29 in good health. CDR3s include the opening cysteine and the closing phenylalanine or tryptophan. The D gene is left open where the match is weak. Size tells how often a clone was seen (once, few, many) or the class of an expanded clone, and some rows leave it out.

v_call	d_call	clone_size	j_call	cdr3_nt	cdr3_aa
TRBV21-1	NA	few	TRBJ1-2	TGTGCCAGCAGCAAAGTCCGGGACAGGACTCAGGGGCCCTATGGCTACACCTTC	CASSKVRDRTQGPYGYTF
TRBV6-6	NA	once	TRBJ1-4	TGTGCCAGCAGTTACACAGAAACCGCTGAAAAACTGTTTTTT	CASSYTETAEKLFF
TRBV5-1	TRBD1	NA	TRBJ2-5	TGCGCCAGCAGCTTGGCCGGTGCGAACAGGGGGCGGCAAGAGACCCAGTACTTC	CASSLAGANRGRQETQYF
TRBV10-3	NA	NA	TRBJ2-7	TGTGCCATCAGTGAAATCGGCGTCCAGGCCCCCTACGAGCAGTACTTC	CAISEIGVQAPYEQYF
TRBV6-5	NA	NA	TRBJ2-7	TGTGCCAGCAGTTACGGGCTAGTCGGCTACGAGCAGTACTTC	CASSYGLVGYEQYF
TRBV9	NA	NA	TRBJ2-7	TGTGCCAGCAGCGTATCACAGGACGGGACCTACGAGCAGTACTTC	CASSVSQDGTYEQYF
TRBV7-6	TRBD1	once	TRBJ2-1	TGTGCCAGCAGCTACAGGGGGTTTAGTGAGCAGTTCTTC	CASSYRGFSEQFF
TRBV7-9	TRBD1	NA	TRBJ2-7	TGTGCCAGCAGCTTAGCCGGACAGGGTTACGAGCAGTACTTC	CASSLAGQGYEQYF
TRBV2	NA	NA	TRBJ1-6	TGTGCCAGCAGTGAATATAGCAGCTCCTATAATTCACCCCTCCACTTT	CASSEYSSSYNSPLHF
TRBV14	TRBD2	NA	TRBJ2-1	TGTGCCAGCAGCCAAGAGGTGGGGCTAGCGGGAGGCGTTCAGTTCTTC	CASSQEVGLAGGVQFF
TRBV7-9	TRBD1	few	TRBJ1-2	TGTGCCAGCAGGAACGGACAGGTACTTAAGAGCTACACCTTC	CASRNGQVLKSYTF
TRBV5-4	NA	NA	TRBJ2-5	TGTGCCAGCAGCTTGGGACGAGAGACCCAGTACTTC	CASSLGRETQYF
TRBV10-1	TRBD1	NA	TRBJ2-1	TGCGCCAGCAGTGAGTCGGACAGGGGTTGGGATGAGCAGTTCTTC	CASSESDRGWDEQFF
TRBV11-2	NA	NA	TRBJ1-1	TGTGCCAGCAGCCTCGGGCCCGGGGACACTGAAGCTTTCTTT	CASSLGPGDTEAFF
TRBV9	TRBD2	NA	TRBJ2-2	TGTGCCAGCACCGATCCGGCGGGAGGGCCCACCGGGGAGCTGTTTTTT	CASTDPAGGPTGELFF
TRBV4-1	NA	NA	TRBJ2-1	TGCGCCAGCAGCCACGGGCCGCTGGGAGAAGACTACAATGAGCAGTTCTTC	CASSHGPLGEDYNEQFF
TRBV6-1	TRBD1	NA	TRBJ2-5	TGTGCCAGCAGTGAAACAGGGGGAACTTCGGGAGAGACCCAGTACTTC	CASSETGGTSGETQYF
TRBV5-4	TRBD2	NA	TRBJ2-7	TGTGCCAGCAGCACCGGGACTAGCAACTACGAGCAGTACTTC	CASSTGTSNYEQYF
TRBV5-1	TRBD2	NA	TRBJ2-4	TGCGCCAGCAGCTTGGTAGCTAGCGGGGGGTTCAAAAACATTCAGTACTTC	CASSLVASGGFKNIQYF
TRBV25-1	TRBD2	once	TRBJ2-7	TGTGCCAGCCGAGGACTAGCGGAGTCTCGCGAGCAGTACTTC	CASRGLAESREQYF
TRBV7-6	NA	NA	TRBJ2-7	TGTGCCAGCAGCTTCGGGCAGGGTCCCCCATGGGAGCAGTACTTC	CASSFGQGPPWEQYF
TRBV28	TRBD1	NA	TRBJ1-1	TGTGCCAGCAGTTTTAGGAGGGGGCGAGGCACTGAAGCTTTCTTT	CASSFRRGRGTEAFF
TRBV27	TRBD2	NA	TRBJ2-7	TGTGCCAGCACGGGCGGGAGCCAATACGAGCAGTACTTC	CASTGGSQYEQYF
TRBV5-6	NA	NA	TRBJ1-1	TGTGCCAGCAGCCCTGGAGCGGGGCTGGACACTGAAGCTTTCTTT	CASSPGAGLDTEAFF
TRBV6-1	NA	NA	TRBJ2-7	TGTGCCAGCAGTGGCTCCGGGACTTTAAGCTACGAGCAGTACTTC	CASSGSGTLSYEQYF
TRBV4-3	NA	NA	TRBJ2-2	TGCGCCAGCAGCCCACTAGTTACGAACACCGGGGAGCTGTTTTTT	CASSPLVTNTGELFF
TRBV7-9	TRBD2	NA	TRBJ2-7	TGTGCCAGCAGCCGACTAGCGGGAATCGACGAGCAGTACTTC	CASSRLAGIDEQYF
TRBV27	NA	NA	TRBJ2-1	TGTGCCAGCCATTTAAGGGGGTCGGGGTCCTACAATGAGCAGTTCTTC	CASHLRGSGSYNEQFF
TRBV2	NA	NA	TRBJ1-1	TGTGCCAGCACTCCAGTCTCCGGGGAAGCTTTCTTT	CASTPVSGEAFF
TRBV6-5	NA	once	TRBJ1-5	TGTGCCAGCAGTTACAGGGAGGATCAGCCCCAGCATTTT	CASSYREDQPQHF
TRBV7-8	NA	NA	TRBJ1-4	TGTGCCAGCAGCCCAGACGGTGCAACTAATGAAAAACTGTTTTTT	CASSPDGATNEKLFF
TRBV2	NA	NA	TRBJ2-7	TGTGCCAGCAGTGAACCTGGGTTTAGCTACGAGCAGTACTTC	CASSEPGFSYEQYF
TRBV7-9	TRBD1	NA	TRBJ1-2	TGTGCCAGCAGCTGGGGGACAGGGCCTAACTATGGCTACACCTTC	CASSWGTGPNYGYTF
TRBV10-2	NA	NA	TRBJ2-1	TGCGCCAGCAGTGAGTCTGGGACACCTCCCTACAATGAGCAGTTCTTC	CASSESGTPPYNEQFF
TRBV4-3	NA	NA	TRBJ2-4	TGCGCCAGCAGCCAAGATTGGCAGGGGGGGAATATTCAGTACTTC	CASSQDWQGGNIQYF
TRBV7-2	NA	NA	TRBJ2-1	TGTGCCAGCAGCTTAGTAAGGGCACCCCTCTACAATGAGCAGTTCTTC	CASSLVRAPLYNEQFF
TRBV27	NA	NA	TRBJ1-2	TGTGCCAGCAGTTCCCGACAGGATTTCACCTATGGCTACACCTTC	CASSSRQDFTYGYTF
TRBV30	NA	NA	TRBJ2-3	TGTGCCTGGAAGTTACGGGGGGCGACCACAGATACGCAGTATTTT	CAWKLRGATTDTQYF
TRBV7-9	TRBD1	NA	TRBJ1-2	TGTGCCAGCAGCCCCTTTGACAGGGCTGCTAACTATGGCTACACCTTC	CASSPFDRAANYGYTF
TRBV19	TRBD2	NA	TRBJ2-7	TGTGCCAGTAGTATTTTAGCGGGGGAGGGCCAAAACGAGCAGTACTTC	CASSILAGEGQNEQYF
TRBV14	NA	NA	TRBJ1-5	TGTGCCAGCAGCCAAGATTACCGAGCACCCCAGCATTTT	CASSQDYRAPQHF
TRBV19	NA	NA	TRBJ1-3	TGTGCCAGTACCCTACTGGCTGGAAACACCATATATTTT	CASTLLAGNTIYF
TRBV4-1	NA	NA	TRBJ2-5	TGCGCCAGCAGCCAAGGTCCAGGGGAAGAGACCCAGTACTTC	CASSQGPGEETQYF